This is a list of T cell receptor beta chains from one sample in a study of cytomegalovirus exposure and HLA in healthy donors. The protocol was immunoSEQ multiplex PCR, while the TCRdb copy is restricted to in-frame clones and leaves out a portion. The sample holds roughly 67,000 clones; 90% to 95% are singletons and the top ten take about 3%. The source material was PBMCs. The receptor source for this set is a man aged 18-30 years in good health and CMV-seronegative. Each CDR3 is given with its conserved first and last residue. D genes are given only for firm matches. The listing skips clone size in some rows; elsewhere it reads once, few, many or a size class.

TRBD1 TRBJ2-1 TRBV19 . CASSPPYRGVNEQFF TGTGCCAGTAGTCCTCCTTACAGGGGCGTTAATGAGCAGTTCTTC
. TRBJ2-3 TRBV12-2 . CASRFRLVGLAETSTDTQYF TGTGCAAGTCGCTTTCGACTTGTTGGACTAGCGGAGACTAGCACAGATACGCAGTATTTT
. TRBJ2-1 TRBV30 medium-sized CAWSTRRGLGEFF TGTGCCTGGAGTACTCGGAGGGGGCTAGGGGAGTTCTTC
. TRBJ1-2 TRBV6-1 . CASSEGRHYGYTF TGTGCCAGCAGTGAGGGCAGGCACTATGGCTACACCTTC
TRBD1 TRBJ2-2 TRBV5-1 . CASSLGQGIVKLFF TGCGCCAGCAGCTTGGGACAGGGGATCGTGAAGCTGTTTTTT
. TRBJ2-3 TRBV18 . CASSPTPLATSTDTQYF TGTGCCAGCTCACCAACTCCCCTAGCGACCAGCACAGATACGCAGTATTTT
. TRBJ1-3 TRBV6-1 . CASSEPGLTYSSGNTIYF TGTGCCAGCAGTGAGCCCGGTCTCACTTACTCCTCTGGAAACACCATATATTTT
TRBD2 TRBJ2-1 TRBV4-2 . CASSQREVTSGKRSEQFF TGTGCCAGCAGCCAAAGGGAGGTTACTAGCGGGAAGCGAAGTGAGCAGTTCTTC
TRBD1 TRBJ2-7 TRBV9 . CASSVGGQGSEQYF TGTGCCAGCAGCGTAGGGGGACAGGGGTCCGAGCAGTACTTC
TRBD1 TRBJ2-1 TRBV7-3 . CASSTAGTRGRNEQFF TGTGCCAGCAGCACCGCCGGGACAAGGGGGCGAAATGAGCAGTTCTTC
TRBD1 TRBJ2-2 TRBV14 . CASSQFGTGRTGELFF TGTGCCAGCAGCCAATTCGGGACAGGGCGAACCGGGGAGCTGTTTTTT
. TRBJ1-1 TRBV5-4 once CASSLLSGARAEAFF TGTGCCAGCAGCTTGCTAAGCGGGGCGAGAGCTGAAGCTTTCTTT
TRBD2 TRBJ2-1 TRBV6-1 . CASSGPSGGGEQFF TGTGCCAGCTCGGGCCCTAGCGGGGGGGGTGAGCAGTTCTTC
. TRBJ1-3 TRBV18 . CASSPALGGAGNTIYF TGTGCCAGCTCACCAGCTCTGGGAGGGGCTGGAAACACCATATATTTT
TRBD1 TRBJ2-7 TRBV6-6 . CASTLPTGGAYEQYF TGTGCCAGCACATTGCCGACAGGGGGTGCCTACGAGCAGTACTTC
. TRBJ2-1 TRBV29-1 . CSARWASIYNEQFF TGCAGCGCCCGCTGGGCATCCATCTACAATGAGCAGTTCTTC
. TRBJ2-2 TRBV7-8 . CASSLAGGRTGELFF TGTGCCAGCAGCTTAGCCGGGGGGCGGACCGGGGAGCTGTTTTTT
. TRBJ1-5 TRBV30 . CAWSDAVQGGNQPQHF TGTGCCTGGAGTGACGCCGTCCAGGGTGGGAATCAGCCCCAGCATTTT
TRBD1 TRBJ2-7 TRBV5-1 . CASSMTGTTYEQYF TGCGCCAGCAGCATGACAGGGACAACCTACGAGCAGTACTTC
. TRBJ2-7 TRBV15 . CATSRGRYEQYF TGTGCCACCAGCAGAGGCCGGTACGAGCAGTACTTC
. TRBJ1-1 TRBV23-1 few CASSLPRGIRRKEAFF TGCGCCAGCAGTCTCCCGAGGGGGATACGAAGAAAGGAAGCTTTCTTT
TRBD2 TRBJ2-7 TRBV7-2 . CASSPLAGDSYEQYF TGTGCCAGCAGCCCCCTAGCGGGAGATTCCTACGAGCAGTACTTC
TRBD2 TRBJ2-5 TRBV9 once CASSPLSGRVGETQYF TGTGCCAGCAGCCCCCTTAGCGGGAGGGTGGGAGAGACCCAGTACTTC
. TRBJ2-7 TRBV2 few CASRSQVESYEQYF TGTGCCAGCAGGTCCCAGGTTGAATCCTACGAGCAGTACTTC
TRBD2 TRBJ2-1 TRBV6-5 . CASSPLALEQFF TGTGCCAGCAGCCCACTAGCGCTTGAGCAGTTCTTC
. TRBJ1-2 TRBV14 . CASSQWGANYGYTF TGTGCCAGCAGCCAGTGGGGCGCGAACTATGGCTACACCTTC
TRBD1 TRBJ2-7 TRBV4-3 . CASSQDPGTGSSYEQYF TGCGCCAGCAGCCAAGACCCCGGGACAGGGAGCTCCTACGAGCAGTACTTC
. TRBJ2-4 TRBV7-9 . CASSSSPGPGNIQYF TGTGCCAGCAGCTCAAGCCCCGGTCCCGGGAACATTCAGTACTTC
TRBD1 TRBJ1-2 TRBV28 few CASSLLTRGFGYTF TGTGCCAGCAGTTTACTTACCAGGGGGTTTGGCTACACCTTC
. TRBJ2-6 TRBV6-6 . CASKKPNTGANVLTF TGTGCCAGCAAAAAGCCCAATACTGGGGCCAACGTCCTGACTTTC
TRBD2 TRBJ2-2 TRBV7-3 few CASSPRTRGAGELFF TGTGCCAGCAGCCCGAGGACTAGAGGGGCCGGGGAGCTGTTTTTT
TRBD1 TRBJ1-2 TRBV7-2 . CASSSSQGVGGYTF TGTGCCAGCAGCTCCTCTCAGGGGGTAGGTGGCTACACCTTC
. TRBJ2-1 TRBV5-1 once CASSYHRELRFF TGCGCCAGCAGCTACCACAGGGAACTACGGTTCTTC
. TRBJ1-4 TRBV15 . CATSRVTGRGEKLFF TGTGCCACCAGCAGAGTGACAGGTCGGGGTGAAAAACTGTTTTTT
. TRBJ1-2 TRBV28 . CASRVTNYGYTF TGTGCCAGCAGAGTTACAAACTATGGCTACACCTTC
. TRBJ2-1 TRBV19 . CASSINSQLVQFF TGTGCCAGTAGTATTAACAGCCAACTGGTGCAGTTCTTC
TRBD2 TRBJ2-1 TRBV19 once CASSTRTSGRGAYNEQFF TGTGCCAGTAGTACCCGGACTAGCGGGAGGGGGGCCTACAATGAGCAGTTCTTC